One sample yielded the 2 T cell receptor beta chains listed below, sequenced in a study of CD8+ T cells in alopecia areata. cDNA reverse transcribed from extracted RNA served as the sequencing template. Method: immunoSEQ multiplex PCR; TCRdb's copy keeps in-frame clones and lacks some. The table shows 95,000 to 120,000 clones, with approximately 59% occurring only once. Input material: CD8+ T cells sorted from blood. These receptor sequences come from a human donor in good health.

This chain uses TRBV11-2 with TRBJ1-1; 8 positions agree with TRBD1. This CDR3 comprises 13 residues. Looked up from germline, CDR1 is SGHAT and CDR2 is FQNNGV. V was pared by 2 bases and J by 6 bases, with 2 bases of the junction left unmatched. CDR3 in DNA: TGTGCCAGCAGCTTATACAGGGGGGCTGAAGCTTTCTTT. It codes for CASSLYRGAEAFF.

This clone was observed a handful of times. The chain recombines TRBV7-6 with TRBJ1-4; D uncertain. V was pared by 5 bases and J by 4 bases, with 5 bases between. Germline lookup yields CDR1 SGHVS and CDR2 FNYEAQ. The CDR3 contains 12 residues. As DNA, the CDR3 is TGTGCCAGCAGCGGACTTAATGAAAAACTGTTTTTT. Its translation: CASSGLNEKLFF.